The 22 T cell receptor beta chains below all came from one sample that was sequenced in a study of cytomegalovirus exposure and HLA in healthy donors. The PCR employed 60 Vbeta primers together with 13 Jbeta primers. Sequenced by immunoSEQ multiplex PCR; TCRdb stores in-frame clones only, minus some. The repertoire table contains about 48,000 clones. The sequenced sample consisted of PBMCs. All receptors derive from a woman between 40 and 50 years old in good health and CMV-seronegative.

CDR3 in amino acids: CASSENFNLAGEFEQFF. CDR3 DNA: TGTGCCAGCAGTGAAAATTTTAACCTAGCGGGAGAGTTTGAGCAGTTCTTC. The rearrangement uses TRBV2 and TRBJ2-1, with 10 bases aligning to TRBD2. The CDR3 is 17 residues long. Germline values: CDR1 SNHLY, CDR2 FYNNEI. Trimming cost V 2 bases and J 9 bases; bases outside gene matches: 13.

This chain uses TRBV5-1 with TRBJ1-2; D unresolved. This CDR3 comprises 12 residues. Between the trimmed V and J ends, which lost 6 bases and 8 bases, there was a span of 14 bases. Germline V gives CDR1 SGHRS, CDR2 YFSETQ. The CDR3 is CASTLAGGGYTF. Here the CDR3 DNA reads TGCGCCAGCACTCTCGCTGGCGGGGGCTACACCTTC. Drawing the rest from reference TRBV5-1 and TRBJ1-2, the complete variable domain is KAGVTQTPRYLIKTRGQQVTLSCSPISGHRSVSWYQQTPGQGLQFLFEYFSETQRNKGNFPGRFSGRQFSNSRSEMNVSTLELGDSALYLCASTLAGGGYTFGSGTRLTVV.

V is TRBV28 and J is TRBJ2-7, with 10 nucleotides matching TRBD2. The CDR3 has 19 amino acids. The trim removed 6 bases at V and 4 bases at J, leaving 21 bases unmatched. The V gene's germline CDR1 is MDHEN and CDR2 SYDVKM. CDR3 sequence reads: CASRLSSGGRIPLIYEQYF. CDR3 nucleotide sequence: TGTGCCAGCAGACTTTCTAGCGGGGGCCGGATCCCGCTAATATACGAGCAGTACTTC. Full variable domain (remainder filled in from reference TRBV28 and TRBJ2-7): DVKVTQSSRYLVKRTGEKVFLECVQDMDHENMFWYRQDPGLGLRLIYFSYDVKMKEKGDIPEGYSVSREKKERFSLILESASTNQTSMYLCASRLSSGGRIPLIYEQYFGPGTRLTVT.

The chain has TRBV28 and TRBJ2-5; TRBD1 matches at 8 bases. This CDR3 is built from 18 residues. J was trimmed by 11 bases and V by 6 bases; bases with no gene match: 26. Germline V CDR1 and CDR2: MDHEN, SYDVKM. CDR3 protein: CASSHPAGGSNYLGEQYF. CDR3 sequence (DNA): TGTGCCAGCAGCCACCCAGCAGGGGGCAGTAACTACCTCGGAGAGCAGTACTTC.

As concerns this clone: At the DNA level, this CDR3 is encoded by other sequences in the same sample as well. V is TRBV18 and J is TRBJ2-1, with D uncertain. Looked up from germline, CDR1 is KGHSH and CDR2 is LQKENI. The CDR3 sequence is 14 residues long. V lost 6 bases and J 4 bases, leaving 13 bases between the germline ends. The CDR3 coding sequence is TGTGCCAGCTCCCCCTCGGTCCGATACAATGAGCAGTTCTTC. Protein sequence: CASSPSVRYNEQFF.

The gene calls are TRBV29-1 and TRBJ2-7; D unresolved. The CDR3 is 13 amino acids. Germline assignment: CDR1 SQVTM and CDR2 ANQGSEA. Trimming pared 6 bases from V and 1 base from J, leaving 13 bases between. As DNA, the CDR3 is TGCAGCGTCACAGCCTCTTTATCCTACGAGCAGTACTTC. It encodes CSVTASLSYEQYF.

The chain recombines TRBV15 with TRBJ2-1, with 7 bases lining up with TRBD2. The J segment lost 7 bases and the V segment lost 3 bases, leaving 9 bases of the junction unmatched. In germline, CDR1 is LNHNV, CDR2 YYDKDF (reference sequence). CDR3 size: 15 residues. This chain's CDR3 is CATSRELAASNEQFF. The DNA for the CDR3 is TGTGCCACCAGCAGGGAGCTAGCGGCGAGTAATGAGCAGTTCTTC.

The chain joins TRBV2 to TRBJ1-5, with D tentatively TRBD1 (5 bases). The germline V gene has CDR1 SNHLY and CDR2 FYNNEI. Trimming shortened V by 6 bases and J by 4 bases, and 13 bases separated the two germline ends. The CDR3 loop spans 14 amino acids. The CDR3 protein is CASRVRERNQPQHF. Here the CDR3 DNA reads TGTGCCAGCAGAGTCAGGGAAAGGAATCAGCCCCAGCATTTT. Complete variable domain (other parts from reference TRBV2 and TRBJ1-5): EPEVTQTPSHQVTQMGQEVILRCVPISNHLYFYWYRQILGQKVEFLVSFYNNEISEKSEIFDDQFSVERPDGSNFTLKIRSTKLEDSAMYFCASRVRERNQPQHFGDGTRLSIL.

Comments on this clone: This CDR3 is also generated by other DNA sequences in the sample. The J gene is TRBJ2-3, the V gene TRBV4-1, with a tentative D call TRBD1 (5 bases). V lost 3 bases and J lost 3, with 13 bases in between. This CDR3 region has 15 residues. CDR1 and CDR2 (germline): MGHRA, YSYEKL. CDR3 loop: CASSQEGARTDTQYF. The CDR3 nucleotides are TGCGCCAGCAGCCAGGAAGGGGCGAGGACAGATACGCAGTATTTT.

The rearrangement links TRBV7-2 to TRBJ2-3; 7 bases map to TRBD2. Trimming at V came to 1 base and at J to 5 bases, leaving 6 bases not matched to a gene. Germline lookup yields CDR1 SGHTA and CDR2 FQGNSA. This CDR3 is 15 amino acids long. For the CDR3, the DNA is TGTGCCAGCAGCTTAGTCGTTGGGAGGGGAGATACGCAGTATTTT. Translating it yields CASSLVVGRGDTQYF.

This chain uses TRBV4-2 with TRBJ2-5; 9 positions agree with TRBD2. V was pared by 0 bases and J by 3 bases, with 5 bases of the junction left unmatched. CDR1 is LGHNA and CDR2 is YNFKEQ in the germline V gene. This CDR3 has 16 residues. CDR3 DNA: TGTGCCAGCAGCCAAGACCCCAGCGGGAGGAAAGAGACCCAGTACTTC. Translating it yields CASSQDPSGRKETQYF.

This rearrangement joins TRBV7-3 to TRBJ2-3; 8 nucleotides agree with TRBD1. The V gene end was trimmed by 5 bases and the J gene end by 0 bases; junction bases not matched to a gene: 4. CDR1 is SGHTA and CDR2 is FQGTGA in the germline V gene. The CDR3 has 15 residues. CDR3 nucleotides: TGTGCCAGCAGCCCCGGGACAGGTAGCACAGATACGCAGTATTTT. Protein product: CASSPGTGSTDTQYF.

The chain uses TRBV5-4 and TRBJ2-3; no reliable D call. The germline gives CDR1 SGHNT, CDR2 YYREEE (reference sequence). This CDR3 comprises 13 residues. V gave up 2 bases and J gave up 3 bases, with 7 bases separating them. CDR3 loop: CASSFWRTDTQYF. The DNA for the CDR3 is TGTGCCAGCAGCTTCTGGAGAACAGATACGCAGTATTTT.

The chain joins TRBV9 to TRBJ1-1, with TRBD1 as a possible D gene (5 bases). The CDR3 runs 13 residues. CDR1 and CDR2 (germline): SGDLS, YYNGEE. Trimming removed 4 bases at V and 11 bases at J, with 18 bases between. The CDR3 spells CASSPSGGSVAFF. For the CDR3, the DNA is TGTGCCAGCAGCCCCAGTGGGGGGTCGGTGGCTTTCTTT.

The chain employs TRBV15 and TRBJ1-4, with D perhaps matching TRBD1 (5 bases). Looked up from germline, CDR1 is LNHNV and CDR2 is YYDKDF (reference sequence). Trimming took 0 bases from V and 3 from J, leaving 8 bases between them. The CDR3 runs to 15 residues. CDR3 DNA sequence: TGTGCCACCAGCAGAGATTCAGGGTCTAATGAAAAACTGTTTTTT. Translated, it gives CATSRDSGSNEKLFF.

The rearrangement links TRBV7-9 to TRBJ1-4; D gene ambiguous. Germline-derived CDR1 and CDR2 are SEHNR and FQNEAQ (reference sequence). The germline V and J ends were trimmed by 5 bases and 0 bases, with 10 bases remaining between them. CDR3 length equals 15 residues. CDR3 loop: CASSIGRSTNEKLFF. In DNA form, the CDR3 reads TGTGCCAGCAGCATAGGGAGATCAACTAATGAAAAACTGTTTTTT. The variable domain in full, with the rest retrieved from reference TRBV7-9 and TRBJ1-4, is DTGVSQNPRHKITKRGQNVTFRCDPISEHNRLYWYRQTLGQGPEFLTYFQNEAQLEKSRLLSDRFSAERPKGSFSTLEIQRTEQGDSAMYLCASSIGRSTNEKLFFGSGTQLSVL.

V and J are TRBV30 and TRBJ1-1; the D gene is possibly TRBD1 (5 bases). V lost 3 bases and J 2 bases, leaving 10 bases between the germline ends. The CDR3 is 13 residues long. The germline V gene encodes CDR1 GTSNPN and CDR2 SVGIG (reference sequence). The CDR3 DNA sequence: TGTGCCTGGAGGGGGGGTTACAACACTGAAGCTTTCTTT. This codes for CAWRGGYNTEAFF.

The V call is TRBV6-1, the J call TRBJ2-7, with D uncertain. Between the trimmed V and J ends, which lost 3 bases and 1 base, there was a span of 4 bases. This CDR3 region has 12 residues. CDR1 is MNHNS, CDR2 SASEGT, per germline. This CDR3 is CASSDPSYEQYF. CDR3 nucleotides: TGTGCCAGCAGTGACCCATCCTACGAGCAGTACTTC.

DNA for the CDR3: TGTGCCAGCAGTGAGTACTTACAGACAATCTATGGCTACACCTTC. The encoded protein is CASSEYLQTIYGYTF. The genes are TRBV6-1 and TRBJ1-2; D call uncertain. The germline V gene has CDR1 MNHNS and CDR2 SASEGT. This CDR3 is 15 amino acids long. The V gene lost 3 bases and the J gene lost 4 bases, with 15 bases spanning the gap.

This chain joins TRBV7-9 and TRBJ1-1; 10 bases agree with TRBD1. The V gene end was trimmed by 0 bases and the J gene end by 3 bases; junction bases not matched to a gene: 1. The CDR3 contains 15 residues. The germline gives CDR1 SEHNR, CDR2 FQNEAQ (reference sequence). In nucleotides, the CDR3 is TGTGCCAGCAGCTTAGCTGGGACAGGGGACACTGAAGCTTTCTTT. Its translation is CASSLAGTGDTEAFF.

This chain uses TRBV6-5 with TRBJ2-5; D ambiguous. The CDR3 covers 11 residues. Germline V gene sequence: CDR1 MNHEY, CDR2 SVGAGI. V lost 5 bases and J lost 4, with 5 bases in between. CDR3 DNA sequence: TGTGCCAGCAGTCGAGGAGAGACCCAGTACTTC. This codes for CASSRGETQYF.

The V gene is TRBV9, the J gene TRBJ2-4, with TRBD2 matching 8 bases. Unmatched junction bases numbered 11, after V lost 3 bases and J lost 0 bases. Per germline, CDR1 SGDLS and CDR2 YYNGEE. The CDR3 runs 18 residues. The CDR3 DNA reads TGTGCCAGCAGCGGAGAGAATAGCGGGAATCCAGCCAAAAACATTCAGTACTTC. Its translation is CASSGENSGNPAKNIQYF.